This T cell receptor beta chain derives from a study of beta chain features in type 1 diabetes. Since all of the isolated RNA was reverse transcribed, expressed TCRB transcripts were what got sequenced. Here immunoSEQ multiplex PCR was the method, and the copy in TCRdb shows in-frame clones only, minus some. There are about 900,000 clones in the sample; under 20% occur only once, and 0.023% lies in the top ten. This CDR3 has 12 residues. The germline CDR1 and CDR2 sequences are MNHNY and SVGAGI (reference sequence). This clone has just a few counts. Sequence at one end of the junction differs from germline and may be a read error.

The sequence came from a woman under 30 in good health. The sequenced sample was naive CD4+ T cells from blood. V gene TRBV6-6 combines with J gene TRBJ2-2; D call uncertain. The CDR3 DNA is TGTGCCAGCAGTTACGATCCCGGTGAGCTGTTTTTT. Its translation is CASSYDPGELFF.